The clone carrying this TCR beta chain was picked up a small number of times. Its antigen is not identified. Indicated treatment: roughly ten-day PBMC culture with coronavirus spike peptide pools or control peptides (ViraFEST assay). The data were obtained in a study of vaccination and CD4 T cells after COVID-19. The study sequenced cultured CD4+ T cell DNA using the Oncomine TCR Beta short-read assay. TCRdb ran MiXCR on the PCR reads and lists one entry per CDR3 protein. The table lists 9,000 to 15,000 distinct CDR3 sequences, approximately 55% of them singletons. This CDR3 is 15 amino acids long. Germline values: CDR1 MNHEY, CDR2 SVGAGI. Trimming shortened V by 0 bases and J by 4 bases, and 10 bases separated the two germline ends. Study conclusions and caveats: Convalescent patients showed a median 86.3% of reactive clones that were seen only post-vaccination.

The chain joins TRBV6-5 to TRBJ1-3; D gene uncertain. Sequenced input: CD4+ T cells from blood, cultured in vitro. This receptor was identified in a human donor who had recovered from COVID-19. The CDR3 nucleotides read TGTGCCAGCAGTTACTCCGGCAGTAACGGAAACACCATATATTTT. This gives the protein CASSYSGSNGNTIYF.